Shown below are 16 T cell receptor beta chains from a single sample sequenced in a study of T-cell memory formation after mild COVID-19. TCRdb re-called the 5' RACE reads with MiXCR, one entry per CDR3 protein. The data hold 250,000 to 350,000 distinct CDR3 sequences, with about 17% observed a single time. Sample: PBMCs or a T cell subset sorted from them (not recorded which). The receptor set was obtained from a man between 18 and 29 years old who had mild COVID-19 (a few samples of this study predate the infection). Cell type and time point are not known.

This clonotype was picked up a small number of times. The rearrangement links TRBV12-3 or TRBV12-4 to TRBJ2-5; D ambiguous. This CDR3 is built from 13 residues. V was clipped by 5 bases and J by 2 bases, with 9 bases between them. The CDR3 nucleotides read TGTGCCAGCAGTCTGGATGGGCAAGAGACCCAGTACTTC. Protein sequence: CASSLDGQETQYF.

V gene TRBV5-1 combines with J gene TRBJ1-5; perhaps TRBD1 as D (5 bases). V dropped 3 bases and J dropped 7 bases, with 14 bases sitting between them. Germline values: CDR1 SGHRS, CDR2 YFSETQ. CDR3 size: 14 residues. CDR3 DNA: TGCGCCAGCAGCTGGGGGGGATCGGGACAGCCCCAGCATTTT. Amino acid sequence: CASSWGGSGQPQHF.

The genes are TRBV19 and TRBJ1-5; D gene ambiguous. Germline V gene sequence: CDR1 LNHDA, CDR2 SQIVND (reference sequence). CDR3 size: 15 residues. The germline V and J ends were trimmed by 5 bases and 0 bases, with 11 bases remaining between them. This chain's CDR3 is CASSPTGNSNQPQHF. CDR3 in DNA: TGTGCCAGTAGTCCCACGGGCAATAGCAATCAGCCCCAGCATTTT.

The chain is built from TRBV5-1 and TRBJ2-5, with D tentatively TRBD1 (6 bases). Germline CDR1 SGHRS, CDR2 YFSETQ. This CDR3 is 15 amino acids long. Trimming cost V 4 bases and J 2 bases, with 15 bases left between them. DNA for the CDR3: TGCGCCAGCAGCATACAGGGTTATACACAAGAGACCCAGTACTTC. This encodes CASSIQGYTQETQYF. Full variable domain (outside the CDR3, taken from reference TRBV5-1 and TRBJ2-5): KAGVTQTPRYLIKTRGQQVTLSCSPISGHRSVSWYQQTPGQGLQFLFEYFSETQRNKGNFPGRFSGRQFSNSRSEMNVSTLELGDSALYLCASSIQGYTQETQYFGPGTRLLVL.

The sample holds many counts of this clonotype. The CDR3 region is CASSEGPYEQYF. The CDR3, as DNA: TGTGCCAGCAGCGAAGGGCCCTACGAGCAGTACTTC. The V gene is TRBV7-2, the J gene TRBJ2-7; D uncertain. The V gene's germline CDR1 is SGHTA and CDR2 FQGNSA. The CDR3 is 12 residues long. V lost 5 bases to trimming and J lost 2 bases, with 7 bases between them.

This clonotype was seen only a few times. The chain has TRBV7-2 and TRBJ2-3; no clear D gene. V was pared by 1 base and J by 0 bases, with 5 bases between. The CDR3 covers 14 residues. CDR1 is SGHTA and CDR2 is FQGNSA in the germline V gene. The CDR3 loop is CASSLVTSTDTQYF. DNA of the CDR3: TGTGCCAGCAGCTTAGTAACTAGCACAGATACGCAGTATTTT.

J is TRBJ1-2 and V is TRBV5-1, with 7 nucleotides matching TRBD1. CDR3 length equals 15 residues. With V trimmed by 4 bases and J by 2 bases, 8 bases remained unmatched. Per germline, CDR1 SGHRS and CDR2 YFSETQ. CDR3 region: CASSGDSDLNYGYTF. The CDR3 DNA reads as TGCGCCAGCAGCGGGGACAGCGACCTGAACTATGGCTACACCTTC.

This sequence joins TRBV10-2 and TRBJ1-5, with no clear D. Germline assignment: CDR1 WSHSY and CDR2 SAAADI. The CDR3 runs to 14 residues. V lost 4 bases and J lost 10, with 17 bases in between. DNA of the CDR3: TGCGCCAGCAGTGTCTCGCTGGGCACGAGACCCCAGCATTTT. It translates to CASSVSLGTRPQHF.

This clonotype has only a few counts. The chain has TRBV6-2 or TRBV6-3 and TRBJ2-1; no definite D call. Trimming removed 7 bases from V and 5 bases from J, with 12 bases in between. Germline CDR1 is MNHEY and CDR2 is SVGEGT. CDR3 length equals 13 residues. CDR3: CASISNTDNEQFF. For the CDR3, the DNA is TGTGCCAGCATCAGTAACACCGACAATGAGCAGTTCTTC.

The chain couples TRBV13 to TRBJ1-2, with D hard to call. Germline loops: CDR1 PRHDT, CDR2 FYEKMQ (reference sequence). V lost 0 bases to trimming and J lost 0 bases, with 14 bases between them. This CDR3 contains 17 residues. The CDR3 here is CASSLGPKARANYGYTF. As DNA, the CDR3 is TGTGCCAGCAGCTTAGGCCCGAAGGCAAGAGCTAACTATGGCTACACCTTC.

This clonotype was counted a few times. The chain combines TRBV12-3 or TRBV12-4 with TRBJ2-5, with a possible D match to TRBD1 (6 bases). Trimming took 3 bases from V and 1 from J, leaving 9 bases between them. The CDR3 extends over 14 amino acids. This CDR3 is CASSFGTLQETQYF. CDR3 in DNA: TGTGCCAGCAGTTTTGGGACACTCCAAGAGACCCAGTACTTC.

The rearrangement links TRBV7-3 to TRBJ2-1; possibly TRBD1 for D (7 bases). CDR3 length equals 14 residues. V was cut by 2 bases and J by 6 bases, with 11 bases left in between. From germline, CDR1 is SGHTA and CDR2 FQGTGA. The chain's CDR3 is CASSLWQGGNEQFF. CDR3 DNA: TGTGCCAGCAGCTTATGGCAGGGGGGCAATGAGCAGTTCTTC.

V usage is TRBV20-1 and J usage is TRBJ2-2; TRBD1 is a possible D gene (6 bases). Trimming removed 7 bases from V and 2 bases from J, with 17 bases in between. Germline assignment: CDR1 DFQATT and CDR2 SNEGSKA (reference sequence). The CDR3 has 15 amino acids. The CDR3 is CSVPSSGQNTGELFF. CDR3 nucleotides: TGCAGTGTTCCCTCGTCGGGACAAAACACCGGGGAGCTGTTTTTT.

This clonotype was found a few times. The rearrangement joins TRBV5-1 to TRBJ2-2; D remains ambiguous. The germline gives CDR1 SGHRS, CDR2 YFSETQ. Trimming shortened V by 0 bases and J by 7 bases, and 13 bases separated the two germline ends. The CDR3 runs 15 residues. CDR3 in DNA: TGCGCCAGCAGCTTGGGAGGTGTCCGTGGCGGGGAGCTGTTTTTT. Translation gives CASSLGGVRGGELFF.

There are many counts of this clonotype. J is TRBJ2-3 and V is TRBV9; 8 nucleotides line up with TRBD2. Germline-derived CDR1 and CDR2 are SGDLS and YYNGEE. V lost 3 bases and J lost 6; bases outside the gene matches: 9. This CDR3 is 15 amino acids long. The CDR3 DNA is TGTGCCAGCAGCGCCGCGGGGGGCGTGGTTGATACGCAGTATTTT. Translated: CASSAAGGVVDTQYF.

The chain joins TRBV12-3 or TRBV12-4 to TRBJ1-1, with 8 bases lining up with TRBD1. The CDR3 is 12 amino acids. The ends lost 5 bases at V and 7 bases at J; junction bases unmatched: 3. CDR3 sequence (DNA): TGTGCCAGCAGTCCCGGACAGGGTGAAGCTTTCTTT. Amino acids: CASSPGQGEAFF.